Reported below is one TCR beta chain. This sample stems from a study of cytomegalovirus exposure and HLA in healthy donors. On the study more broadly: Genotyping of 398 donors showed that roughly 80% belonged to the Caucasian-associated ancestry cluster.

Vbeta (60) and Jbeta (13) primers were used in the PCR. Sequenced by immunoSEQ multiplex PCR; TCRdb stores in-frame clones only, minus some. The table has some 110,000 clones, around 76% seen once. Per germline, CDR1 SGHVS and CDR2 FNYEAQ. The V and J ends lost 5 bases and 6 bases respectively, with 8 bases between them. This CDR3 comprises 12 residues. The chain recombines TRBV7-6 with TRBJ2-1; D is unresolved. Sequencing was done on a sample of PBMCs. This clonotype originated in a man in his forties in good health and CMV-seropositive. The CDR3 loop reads CASSHTTNEQFF. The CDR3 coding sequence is TGTGCCAGCAGCCATACAACCAATGAGCAGTTCTTC.